Following are 19 T cell receptor beta chains from one sample sequenced in a study of shared T cell receptors in the human thymus. The protocol was immunoSEQ multiplex PCR, while the TCRdb copy is restricted to in-frame clones and leaves out a portion. The sample holds about 730,000 clones, 80% to 90% seen once. The same sample was also studied in work on human thymus T cells.

Sequencing was carried out using thymocytes. The receptors were gathered from a girl under three years old with a congenital heart defect.

The V call is TRBV5-4, the J call TRBJ2-3, with D perhaps TRBD2 (5 bases). This CDR3 comprises 14 residues. Per the germline V gene, CDR1 is SGHNT and CDR2 is YYREEE (reference sequence). V was pared by 4 bases and J by 0 bases, with 9 bases between. CDR3 loop: CASSRSGSTDTQYF. DNA of the CDR3: TGTGCCAGCAGCAGGAGCGGAAGCACAGATACGCAGTATTTT.

This sequence joins TRBV11-2 and TRBJ2-2, with 7 bases fitting TRBD2. CDR1 is SGHAT, CDR2 FQNNGV, per germline. Losses at the gene ends were 0 bases for V and 2 bases for J; bases not matched to a gene: 6. The CDR3 is made up of 17 amino acids. The CDR3 nucleotides read TGTGCCAGCAGCTTAGATGGACTAGGGGAAAACACCGGGGAGCTGTTTTTT. It codes for CASSLDGLGENTGELFF.

The chain has TRBV5-5 and TRBJ1-3, with TRBD1 as a possible D gene (6 bases). The germline gives CDR1 SGHKS, CDR2 YYEKEE (reference sequence). Trimming shortened V by 4 bases and J by 5 bases, and 13 bases separated the two germline ends. The CDR3 is made up of 14 amino acids. The CDR3 loop reads CASSRPTGRNTIYF. The CDR3 bases are TGTGCCAGCAGCCGGCCGACAGGCCGAAACACCATATATTTT.

The chain is built from TRBV6-5 and TRBJ1-6, with D perhaps TRBD1 (5 bases). Germline values: CDR1 MNHEY, CDR2 SVGAGI. The CDR3 is made up of 13 amino acids. The V end was cut by 6 bases, the J end by 8 bases, with 11 bases between. The CDR3 reads CASRIRGHSPLHF. The CDR3 coding sequence is TGTGCCAGCAGAATAAGGGGCCATTCACCCCTCCACTTT.

This sequence joins TRBV13 and TRBJ2-7, with D perhaps TRBD2 (7 bases). The CDR3 has 16 residues. V gave up 2 bases and J gave up 2 bases, with 16 bases separating them. The germline gives CDR1 PRHDT, CDR2 FYEKMQ (reference sequence). The CDR3 DNA follows: TGTGCCAGCAGCTTAAAGCGGGACAAATTCCCCTACGAGCAGTACTTC. Translating gives CASSLKRDKFPYEQYF.

The CDR3: CASSQARQGRNYGYTF. Written as DNA, the CDR3 is TGCGCCAGCAGCCAAGCAAGACAGGGGCGAAACTATGGCTACACCTTC. V and J are TRBV4-3 and TRBJ1-2; 8 bases fit TRBD1. The CDR3 covers 16 residues. J lost 2 bases, V lost 1 base, and 6 bases had no gene match. CDR1 is LGHNA, CDR2 YSLEER, per germline.

The rearrangement uses TRBV15 and TRBJ1-2; TRBD1 might be the D (6 bases). V lost 11 bases, J lost 8 bases, and 30 bases lay in between. This CDR3 region has 16 residues. Germline V gene sequence: CDR1 LNHNV, CDR2 YYDKDF (reference sequence). The CDR3 loop reads CAASPHLLRGNLGYTF. DNA of the CDR3: TGTGCCGCGTCTCCCCACCTCTTGAGGGGGAACTTGGGCTACACCTTC. Full variable domain (outside the CDR3, taken from reference TRBV15 and TRBJ1-2): DAMVIQNPRYQVTQFGKPVTLSCSQTLNHNVMYWYQQKSSQAPKLLFHYYDKDFNNEADTPDNFQSRRPNTSFCFLDIRSPGLGDTAMYLCAASPHLLRGNLGYTFGSGTRLTVV.

This clone was recorded only once. The chain has TRBV28 and TRBJ2-7, with TRBD1 matching 10 bases. Germline V CDR1 and CDR2: MDHEN, SYDVKM. The CDR3 covers 14 residues. The V and J ends lost 4 bases and 7 bases, in that order; junction bases with no gene match: 7. The CDR3: CASSSGTGVGEQYF. DNA of the CDR3: TGTGCCAGCAGTTCCGGGACAGGGGTAGGAGAGCAGTACTTC.

This chain connects TRBV19 to TRBJ1-2; unclear D gene. Germline CDR1 is LNHDA and CDR2 is SQIVND (reference sequence). CDR3 length equals 15 residues. V lost 6 bases and J 6 bases, leaving 20 bases between the germline ends. In nucleotides, the CDR3 is TGTGCCAGTAGAATGTCGGGGTTATTTATCGATGGCTACACCTTC. Protein sequence: CASRMSGLFIDGYTF.

The J gene is TRBJ1-6, the V gene TRBV7-9, with a weak D call TRBD1 (6 bases). The CDR3 totals 15 residues. V shed 5 bases and J shed 3 bases, with 11 bases lying between them. CDR1 and CDR2 from the germline V gene are SEHNR and FQNEAQ (reference sequence). CDR3 sequence (DNA): TGTGCCAGCAGCACAGGACAGAACTATAATTCACCCCTCCACTTT. Protein product: CASSTGQNYNSPLHF. The variable domain in full, completed from reference TRBV7-9 and TRBJ1-6, reads DTGVSQNPRHKITKRGQNVTFRCDPISEHNRLYWYRQTLGQGPEFLTYFQNEAQLEKSRLLSDRFSAERPKGSFSTLEIQRTEQGDSAMYLCASSTGQNYNSPLHFGNGTRLTVT.

The J gene is TRBJ1-6, the V gene TRBV2; D unresolved. V lost 5 bases to trimming and J lost 0 bases, with 17 bases between them. Germline assignment: CDR1 SNHLY and CDR2 FYNNEI. The CDR3 contains 18 residues. CDR3: CASSPSVVVSSYNSPLHF. The CDR3 DNA follows: TGTGCCAGCAGTCCCTCGGTGGTGGTGAGCTCCTATAATTCACCCCTCCACTTT. The variable domain in full, completed from reference TRBV2 and TRBJ1-6, reads EPEVTQTPSHQVTQMGQEVILRCVPISNHLYFYWYRQILGQKVEFLVSFYNNEISEKSEIFDDQFSVERPDGSNFTLKIRSTKLEDSAMYFCASSPSVVVSSYNSPLHFGNGTRLTVT.

This clone showed up just a few times. The chain joins TRBV9 to TRBJ1-5, with 7 bases matching TRBD1. The V gene's germline CDR1 is SGDLS and CDR2 YYNGEE. The junction had 12 bases not matched to a gene; V was cut back by 0 bases and J by 3 bases. The CDR3 is made up of 18 amino acids. The CDR3 reads CASSVGTRTGPFNQPQHF. The CDR3 DNA follows: TGTGCCAGCAGCGTAGGGACTCGGACAGGTCCTTTCAATCAGCCCCAGCATTTT.

CDR3 region: CSALGTSTQYF. The CDR3 nucleotides are TGCAGCGCCTTAGGGACTTCTACGCAGTATTTT. The chain uses TRBV20-1 and TRBJ2-3; D possibly corresponds to TRBD2 (6 bases). This CDR3 is 11 amino acids long. CDR1 is DFQATT and CDR2 is SNEGSKA in the germline V gene (reference sequence).

The V and J genes are TRBV5-6 and TRBJ1-5, with D unclear. The CDR3 length is 17 residues. CDR1 and CDR2 (germline): SGHDT, YYEEEE. Between the trimmed V and J ends, which lost 2 bases and 0 bases, there was a span of 15 bases. The CDR3 coding sequence is TGTGCCAGCAGCTTCGGACTTTCGGGGTATAGCAATCAGCCCCAGCATTTT. This sequence encodes CASSFGLSGYSNQPQHF.

The V call is TRBV6-4, the J call TRBJ2-7, with 14 bases that match TRBD2. The trim removed 6 bases at V and 5 bases at J, leaving 6 bases unmatched. The CDR3 contains 15 residues. The V gene's germline CDR1 is MRHNA and CDR2 SNTAGT. This CDR3 is CASRTTSGGENEQYF. In nucleotides, the CDR3 is TGTGCCAGCAGGACGACTAGCGGGGGGGAGAACGAGCAGTACTTC.

The chain combines TRBV21-1 with TRBJ2-5; the table's TRBD1 call for D was not verified on the DNA. TRBV21-1 is deemed a pseudogene. The CDR3 contains 15 residues. The CDR3 is CASRHQTGLQETQYF. DNA of the CDR3: TGTGCCAGCAGACACCAGACAGGGCTTCAAGAGACCCAGTACTTC.

This chain joins TRBV7-9 and TRBJ1-2; a weak D match, TRBD1 (6 bases). The CDR3 has 12 amino acids. Germline CDR1 is SEHNR and CDR2 is FQNEAQ (reference sequence). V was shortened by 5 bases and J by 7 bases, with 11 bases between the two germline ends. The CDR3 DNA sequence: TGTGCCAGCAGCGCCCCAGGGGCTGGCTACACCTTC. Residues: CASSAPGAGYTF.

The V and J genes are TRBV27 and TRBJ2-1, with a weak D call TRBD2 (5 bases). Germline loops: CDR1 MNHEY, CDR2 SMNVEV (reference sequence). The CDR3 is 14 residues long. The ends were cut back, 6 bases at V and 2 bases at J, with 11 bases in the middle. CDR3 protein: CASRRLSPYNEQFF. CDR3 nucleotides: TGTGCCAGCAGGAGACTATCCCCCTACAATGAGCAGTTCTTC.

This clone was seen a single time. This rearrangement joins TRBV6-9 to TRBJ1-3, with D tentatively TRBD1 (5 bases). The V gene's germline CDR1 is MNHGY and CDR2 SVAAGI. Trimming cost V 7 bases and J 4 bases, with 17 bases left between them. The length of the CDR3 is 15 residues. CDR3 sequence: CASTDPRGEGNTIYF. CDR3 coding DNA: TGTGCCAGCACCGACCCGCGGGGCGAGGGAAACACCATATATTTT.